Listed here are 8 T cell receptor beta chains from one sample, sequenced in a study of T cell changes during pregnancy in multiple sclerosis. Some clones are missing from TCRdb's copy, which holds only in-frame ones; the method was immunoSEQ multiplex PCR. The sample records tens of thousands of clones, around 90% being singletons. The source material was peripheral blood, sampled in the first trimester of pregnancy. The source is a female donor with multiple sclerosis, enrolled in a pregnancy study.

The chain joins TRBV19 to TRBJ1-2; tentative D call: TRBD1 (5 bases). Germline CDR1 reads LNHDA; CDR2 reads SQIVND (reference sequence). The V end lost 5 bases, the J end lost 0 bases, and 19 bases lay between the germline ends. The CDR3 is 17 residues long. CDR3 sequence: CASSQGGFGGSNYGYTF. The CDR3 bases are TGTGCCAGTAGTCAGGGAGGATTCGGAGGATCTAACTATGGCTACACCTTC. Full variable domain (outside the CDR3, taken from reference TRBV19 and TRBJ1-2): DGGITQSPKYLFRKEGQNVTLSCEQNLNHDAMYWYRQDPGQGLRLIYYSQIVNDFQKGDIAEGYSVSREKKESFPLTVTSAQKNPTAFYLCASSQGGFGGSNYGYTFGSGTRLTVV.

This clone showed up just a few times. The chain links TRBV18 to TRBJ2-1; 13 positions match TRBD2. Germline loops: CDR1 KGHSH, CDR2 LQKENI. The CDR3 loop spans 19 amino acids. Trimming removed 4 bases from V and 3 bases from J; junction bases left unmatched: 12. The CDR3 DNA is TGTGCCAGCTCACGTTCATTCGGGACTAGCGGGGCAGACTACAATGAGCAGTTCTTC. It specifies CASSRSFGTSGADYNEQFF.

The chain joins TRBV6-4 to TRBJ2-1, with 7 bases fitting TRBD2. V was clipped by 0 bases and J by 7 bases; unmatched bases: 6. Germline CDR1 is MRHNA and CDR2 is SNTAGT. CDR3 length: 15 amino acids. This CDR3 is CASSDSAGEVNEQFF. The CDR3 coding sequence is TGTGCCAGCAGTGACTCTGCGGGAGAGGTTAATGAGCAGTTCTTC.

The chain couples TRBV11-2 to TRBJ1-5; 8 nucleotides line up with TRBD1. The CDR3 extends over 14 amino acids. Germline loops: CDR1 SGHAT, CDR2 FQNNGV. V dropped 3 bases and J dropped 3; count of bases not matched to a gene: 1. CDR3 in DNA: TGTGCCAGCAGCTTGACAGGGGCCAATCAGCCCCAGCATTTT. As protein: CASSLTGANQPQHF.

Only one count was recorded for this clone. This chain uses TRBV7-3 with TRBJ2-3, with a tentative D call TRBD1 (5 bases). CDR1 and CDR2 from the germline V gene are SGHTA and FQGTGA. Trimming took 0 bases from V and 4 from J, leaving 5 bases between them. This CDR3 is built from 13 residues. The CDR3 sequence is CASSLTGADTQYF. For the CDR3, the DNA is TGTGCCAGCAGCTTAACAGGGGCAGATACGCAGTATTTT.

The CDR3, as DNA: TGCGCCAGCAGCTTGATAGCAGACACTGAAGCTTTCTTT. Amino acid sequence: CASSLIADTEAFF. The gene calls are TRBV5-1 and TRBJ1-1; D unclear. V was clipped by 1 base and J by 3 bases, with 7 bases between them. Per germline, CDR1 SGHRS and CDR2 YFSETQ. CDR3 length: 13 amino acids.

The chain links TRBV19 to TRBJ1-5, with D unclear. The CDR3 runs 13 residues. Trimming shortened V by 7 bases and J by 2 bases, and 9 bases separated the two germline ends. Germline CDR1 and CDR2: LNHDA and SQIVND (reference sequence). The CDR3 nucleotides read TGTGCCAGTAACGCGGGAGGCAATCAGCCCCAGCATTTT. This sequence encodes CASNAGGNQPQHF.

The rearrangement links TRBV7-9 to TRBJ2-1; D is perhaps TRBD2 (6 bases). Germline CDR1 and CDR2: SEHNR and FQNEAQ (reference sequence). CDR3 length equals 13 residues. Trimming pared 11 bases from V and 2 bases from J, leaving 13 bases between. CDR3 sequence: CAGGEEAYNEQFF. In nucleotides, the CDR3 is TGTGCCGGCGGGGAGGAGGCCTACAATGAGCAGTTCTTC.